These 31 T cell receptor beta chains share one sample of origin, sequenced in a study of control samples from healthy donors and cancer patients. Measured with immunoSEQ multiplex PCR; TCRdb has only the in-frame clones, and not every one. The sample holds around 170,000 clones, about 86% seen once. The specimen sequenced was blood. Receptor source: a woman aged 25 to 39 in good health.

This clone was found once. The chain has TRBV6-4 and TRBJ2-3; tentative D call: TRBD2 (5 bases). V lost 8 bases and J lost 3, with 12 bases in between. CDR3 length: 13 residues. The V gene's germline CDR1 is MRHNA and CDR2 SNTAGT. CDR3 sequence: CASGRGVTDTQYF. As DNA, the CDR3 is TGTGCCAGCGGGAGAGGTGTGACAGATACGCAGTATTTT.

V gene TRBV9 combines with J gene TRBJ2-2; D unclear. Per the germline V gene, CDR1 is SGDLS and CDR2 is YYNGEE. The V end was cut by 3 bases, the J end by 7 bases, with 7 bases between. The CDR3 has 12 residues. CDR3 in DNA: TGTGCCAGCAGCGCCCTGGGCGGGGAGCTGTTTTTT. It translates to CASSALGGELFF.

The chain employs TRBV27 and TRBJ1-1; no clear D gene. CDR1 is MNHEY and CDR2 is SMNVEV in the germline V gene (reference sequence). The CDR3 is made up of 13 amino acids. V lost 3 bases, J lost 8 bases, and 13 bases lay in between. CDR3 DNA: TGTGCCAGCAGTTTTTCAGGAACCTACGAAGCTTTCTTT. It is translated as CASSFSGTYEAFF.

The chain carries TRBV5-5 and TRBJ1-5, with a weak D call TRBD1 (5 bases). CDR1 SGHKS and CDR2 YYEKEE come from the germline V gene (reference sequence). Trimming removed 3 bases from V and 3 bases from J, with 10 bases in between. The CDR3 covers 14 residues. The CDR3 sequence is CASSSGTYNQPQHF. The DNA for the CDR3 is TGTGCCAGCAGCTCCGGGACTTACAATCAGCCCCAGCATTTT.

The chain joins TRBV27 to TRBJ2-4; D ambiguous. CDR1 and CDR2 (germline): MNHEY, SMNVEV (reference sequence). The CDR3 has 14 residues. Trimming shortened V by 0 bases and J by 6 bases, and 9 bases separated the two germline ends. CDR3 DNA sequence: TGTGCCAGCAGTTTATCGTTCGGCGGAAACATTCAGTACTTC. The encoded protein is CASSLSFGGNIQYF.

This sequence joins TRBV5-1 and TRBJ2-2; TRBD1 aligns across 7 bases. This CDR3 comprises 14 residues. V was pared by 0 bases and J by 7 bases, with 3 bases of the junction left unmatched. CDR1 is SGHRS and CDR2 is YFSETQ in the germline V gene. CDR3 nucleotides: TGCGCCAGCAGCTTGGGAGGGGGCCACGGGGAGCTGTTTTTT. This codes for CASSLGGGHGELFF.

The rearrangement uses TRBV27 and TRBJ2-1; no firm D call. The CDR3 length is 13 residues. Germline assignment: CDR1 MNHEY and CDR2 SMNVEV (reference sequence). V was shortened by 5 bases and J by 2 bases, with 7 bases between the two germline ends. The CDR3 sequence: CASSLRTYNEQFF. DNA of the CDR3: TGTGCCAGCAGTCTTAGGACCTACAATGAGCAGTTCTTC.

V is TRBV2 and J is TRBJ2-5; D perhaps matches TRBD2 (6 bases). Germline V gives CDR1 SNHLY, CDR2 FYNNEI. The V gene lost 6 bases and the J gene lost 4 bases, with 24 bases spanning the gap. CDR3 length: 17 residues. The CDR3 region has the DNA TGTGCCAGCAGAACCCTCCTAGTCGCGGCCGGGGGAGAGACCCAGTACTTC. It encodes CASRTLLVAAGGETQYF.

The V call is TRBV9, the J call TRBJ2-7; D might be TRBD1 (5 bases). Germline lookup yields CDR1 SGDLS and CDR2 YYNGEE. Trimming removed 4 bases from V and 1 base from J, with 12 bases in between. The CDR3 is made up of 14 amino acids. As DNA, the CDR3 is TGTGCCAGCAGCCCCTGGGGCGATTCCTACGAGCAGTACTTC. This codes for CASSPWGDSYEQYF.

The rearrangement joins TRBV15 to TRBJ2-3, with D hard to call. V shed 0 bases and J shed 3 bases, with 13 bases lying between them. The CDR3 consists of 16 residues. The germline gives CDR1 LNHNV, CDR2 YYDKDF (reference sequence). CDR3 sequence: CATSRDPAVGTDTQYF. For the CDR3, the DNA is TGTGCCACCAGCAGAGATCCGGCGGTAGGAACAGATACGCAGTATTTT.

The V call is TRBV5-6, the J call TRBJ2-3; D gene uncertain. The CDR3 consists of 16 residues. V lost 0 bases and J 0 bases, leaving 11 bases between the germline ends. Per the germline V gene, CDR1 is SGHDT and CDR2 is YYEEEE. CDR3: CASSLAGIGSTDTQYF. In nucleotides, the CDR3 is TGTGCCAGCAGCTTGGCTGGCATAGGTAGCACAGATACGCAGTATTTT.

The chain has TRBV10-2 and TRBJ2-5; D not certain. Trimming left V 5 bases short and J 2 bases short, with 6 bases between. Germline CDR1 WSHSY, CDR2 SAAADI. The CDR3 loop spans 12 amino acids. CDR3 loop: CASSIQQETQYF. CDR3 nucleotide sequence: TGCGCCAGCAGTATCCAGCAAGAGACCCAGTACTTC.

In DNA form, the CDR3 reads TGTGCCAGCAGCCAAGTGGCCGGGACTAGCGGGGGCCTTGGGGACAATGAGCAGTTCTTC. It encodes CASSQVAGTSGGLGDNEQFF. The rearrangement links TRBV4-2 to TRBJ2-1; TRBD2 agrees at 14 bases. CDR3 size: 20 residues. CDR1 and CDR2 (germline): LGHNA, YNFKEQ. V lost 1 base to trimming and J lost 5 bases; unmatched junction nucleotides: 13.

The genes are TRBV24-1 and TRBJ2-2, with 8 nucleotides matching TRBD1. This CDR3 has 14 residues. Germline-derived CDR1 and CDR2 are KGHDR and SFDVKD. The J segment lost 13 bases and the V segment lost 3 bases, leaving 9 bases of the junction unmatched. The CDR3 nucleotides read TGTGCCACCAGTGATAATAGGGGGGACAGGAGGCTGTTTTTT. Translating gives CATSDNRGDRRLFF.

This chain joins TRBV29-1 and TRBJ1-2; TRBD1 agrees at 7 bases. The CDR3 spans 13 residues. V dropped 8 bases and J dropped 9; count of bases not matched to a gene: 15. Germline V gene lookup returns CDR1 SQVTM and CDR2 ANQGSEA. DNA for the CDR3: TGCAGCCCTTTCCGGGACAGTCTGGTTTGCTACACCTTC. Protein: CSPFRDSLVCYTF.

Only a few counts were recorded for this clone. The chain combines TRBV28 with TRBJ2-1; 14 bases fit TRBD2. The junction had 9 bases not matched to a gene; V was cut back by 5 bases and J by 9 bases. Germline V gives CDR1 MDHEN, CDR2 SYDVKM. The CDR3 length is 16 residues. CDR3 protein: CASSPVTSGRAGEQFF. The CDR3, as DNA: TGTGCCAGCAGTCCTGTGACTAGCGGGAGGGCCGGTGAGCAGTTCTTC.

The chain is built from TRBV25-1 and TRBJ2-7, with a weak D call TRBD1 (6 bases). V shed 6 bases and J shed 4 bases, with 10 bases lying between them. Germline V lookup: CDR1 MGHDK, CDR2 SYGVNS. This CDR3 is built from 12 residues. In DNA form, the CDR3 reads TGTGCCAGCAGCAGGGGAGCTTACGAGCAGTACTTC. This translates into CASSRGAYEQYF.

The chain uses TRBV4-2 and TRBJ2-6, with D maybe TRBD1 (6 bases). This CDR3 is 20 amino acids long. The germline gives CDR1 LGHNA, CDR2 YNFKEQ. Between the trimmed V and J ends, which lost 5 bases and 4 bases, there was a span of 27 bases. CDR3 region: CASSKRGIGAGVRGANVLTF. The CDR3 DNA reads TGTGCCAGCAGCAAGAGGGGAATTGGGGCAGGGGTTAGGGGGGCCAACGTCCTGACTTTC.

The chain links TRBV5-1 to TRBJ2-5, with 7 positions matching TRBD2. This CDR3 region has 16 residues. The V gene end was trimmed by 1 base and the J gene end by 1 base; junction bases not matched to a gene: 7. Germline V gives CDR1 SGHRS, CDR2 YFSETQ. The DNA for the CDR3 is TGCGCCAGCAGCTTGTGGCTAGCGGATTTCCAAGAGACCCAGTACTTC. It is translated as CASSLWLADFQETQYF.

The rearrangement links TRBV12-3 or TRBV12-4 to TRBJ1-2; D is ambiguous. CDR3 length equals 13 residues. Trimming stripped 3 bases from V and 6 bases from J, with 11 bases between. CDR3 amino acids: CASSFWTYNGYTF. CDR3 DNA sequence: TGTGCCAGCAGTTTTTGGACTTATAATGGCTACACCTTC.

The chain uses TRBV29-1 and TRBJ2-5, with D perhaps TRBD2 (6 bases). This CDR3 has 12 residues. Per the germline V gene, CDR1 is SQVTM and CDR2 is ANQGSEA. V was trimmed by 6 bases and J by 7 bases, leaving 15 bases between them. DNA of the CDR3: TGCAGCGTACCTATGGGAGGTTCGACCCAGTACTTC. Amino acids: CSVPMGGSTQYF.

This clone was counted a single time. The gene calls are TRBV11-3 and TRBJ1-3; no firm D call. Germline V gene data show CDR1 as SGHNT and CDR2 as YENEEA. The CDR3 sequence is 14 residues long. V lost 1 base, J lost 0 bases, and 4 bases lay in between. CDR3 coding DNA: TGTGCCAGCAGCTTAGGGGGCTCTGGAAACACCATATATTTT. It translates to CASSLGGSGNTIYF.

The V gene is TRBV10-3, the J gene TRBJ2-1; D is unresolved. V was trimmed by 3 bases and J by 8 bases, leaving 11 bases between them. CDR3 size: 13 residues. Germline lookup yields CDR1 ENHRY and CDR2 SYGVKD. CDR3 DNA sequence: TGTGCCATCAGTGAATTTAGGTACGATGAGCAGTTCTTC. Translated, it gives CAISEFRYDEQFF.

J is TRBJ1-1 and V is TRBV7-9, with TRBD1 identical over 10 bases. V was pared by 6 bases and J by 7 bases, with 8 bases of the junction left unmatched. Germline CDR1 SEHNR, CDR2 FQNEAQ (reference sequence). The CDR3 spans 14 residues. The CDR3 DNA follows: TGTGCCAGCAGTCGAGACAGGGGGCTAGGTGAAGCTTTCTTT. This encodes CASSRDRGLGEAFF.

The V call is TRBV10-2, the J call TRBJ1-2; D remains unclear. This CDR3 has 13 residues. CDR1 is WSHSY and CDR2 is SAAADI in the germline V gene. The V end was cut by 4 bases, the J end by 2 bases, with 8 bases between. CDR3 bases: TGCGCCAGCAGTGGACGGATGAACTATGGCTACACCTTC. Its protein product is CASSGRMNYGYTF.

V gene TRBV19 combines with J gene TRBJ2-5; D tentatively reads TRBD1 or TRBD2 (5 bases each). The germline CDR1 and CDR2 sequences are LNHDA and SQIVND (reference sequence). The CDR3 extends over 13 amino acids. V was cut by 5 bases and J by 5 bases, with 12 bases left in between. For the CDR3, the DNA is TGTGCCAGTAGTGCCGAGTGGGGGGAGACCCAGTACTTC. It is translated as CASSAEWGETQYF.

This clone appeared once. The rearrangement uses TRBV27 and TRBJ2-1; D may correspond to TRBD1 or TRBD2 (5 bases each). The CDR3 totals 11 residues. The V gene's germline CDR1 is MNHEY and CDR2 SMNVEV (reference sequence). V dropped 5 bases and J dropped 14 bases, with 13 bases sitting between them. The CDR3 sequence: CASSLGTEEFF. CDR3 nucleotides: TGTGCCAGCAGTCTGGGGACGGAAGAGTTCTTC.

J is TRBJ2-7 and V is TRBV27; no clear D. CDR3 length equals 17 residues. Germline CDR1 MNHEY, CDR2 SMNVEV (reference sequence). Trimming cost V 5 bases and J 3 bases, with 23 bases left between them. CDR3 region: CASSRRGTLLSYYEQYV. DNA for the CDR3: TGTGCCAGCAGTCGAAGAGGAACCTTGCTGAGCTACTACGAGCAGTACGTC.

This clone was picked up a small number of times. The chain joins TRBV28 to TRBJ1-2; 8 positions agree with TRBD1. The CDR3 extends over 17 amino acids. The V segment lost 6 bases and the J segment 2 bases; nucleotides outside the gene matches: 14. The germline CDR1 and CDR2 sequences are MDHEN and SYDVKM. This chain's CDR3 is CASSHRQGRGVNYGYTF. CDR3 DNA sequence: TGTGCCAGCAGCCACCGACAGGGGAGGGGGGTAAACTATGGCTACACCTTC.

This clone appeared a few times. The chain couples TRBV19 to TRBJ1-5; D not resolved. Trimming removed 3 bases at V and 5 bases at J, with 11 bases between. This CDR3 comprises 14 residues. CDR1 and CDR2 (germline): LNHDA, SQIVND (reference sequence). CDR3 residues: CASSMNRWDQPQHF. The CDR3 nucleotides read TGTGCCAGTAGTATGAACCGCTGGGATCAGCCCCAGCATTTT.

This chain uses TRBV19 with TRBJ1-4; D ambiguous. The CDR3 is 15 residues long. Germline CDR1 LNHDA, CDR2 SQIVND (reference sequence). The ends were cut back, 6 bases at V and 3 bases at J, with 14 bases in the middle. The CDR3 DNA reads as TGTGCCAGTAGGAGTCAACTCGGACCTAATGAAAAACTGTTTTTT. Its protein is CASRSQLGPNEKLFF.